Below are 26 T cell receptor beta chains sequenced from a single sample in a study of cytomegalovirus exposure and HLA in healthy donors. Primers for the PCR totalled 60 Vbeta and 13 Jbeta. The repertoire was sequenced with immunoSEQ multiplex PCR; TCRdb's copy has only in-frame clones and lacks some. The table lists about 130,000 clones, roughly 80% of them singletons. Sequencing input: PBMCs. The receptors were sampled from a male donor in good health and CMV-seropositive.

This clone was counted a single time. CDR3 DNA sequence: TGCGCCAGCAGAAGGGTAGGGGGCGAGCAGTACTTC. This encodes CASRRVGGEQYF. The J gene is TRBJ2-5, the V gene TRBV10-1, with D possibly being TRBD1 (6 bases). The tail of the sequence fits TRBJ2-7 better, so the J call may be wrong. Germline CDR1 is WNHNN and CDR2 is SYGVQD (reference sequence). This CDR3 is 12 amino acids long.

The CDR3 reads CATSTPGGRLAIHPEQFF. In nucleotides, the CDR3 is TGTGCCACCAGCACACCCGGAGGTCGGCTAGCGATACATCCTGAGCAGTTCTTC. This chain uses TRBV15 with TRBJ2-1; possible D gene TRBD2, 6 bases. Trimming left V 4 bases short and J 9 bases short, with 28 bases between. The CDR3 spans 18 residues. Germline CDR1 LNHNV, CDR2 YYDKDF (reference sequence).

The rearrangement links TRBV7-2 to TRBJ2-1, with TRBD2 matching over 8 bases. Germline lookup yields CDR1 SGHTA and CDR2 FQGNSA. CDR3 length: 16 residues. V lost 5 bases, J lost 4 bases, and 10 bases stayed unmatched. The CDR3: CASSLLGGVGYNEQFF. The DNA for the CDR3 is TGTGCCAGCAGCCTACTCGGGGGGGTTGGGTACAATGAGCAGTTCTTC.

The chain joins TRBV15 to TRBJ2-4, with D perhaps matching TRBD1 (5 bases). The CDR3 has 16 amino acids. V was cut by 0 bases and J by 5 bases, with 14 bases left in between. CDR1 is LNHNV, CDR2 YYDKDF, per germline (reference sequence). The CDR3 coding sequence is TGTGCCACCAGCAGAGATCTAGGGGTTAGTCAAAACATTCAGTACTTC. Encoded protein: CATSRDLGVSQNIQYF.

The CDR3 DNA is TGCGCCAGCAGCCAAGGGGGGGGGACTAGCGGGAGCTCCTACAATGAGCAGTTCTTC. This sequence encodes CASSQGGGTSGSSYNEQFF. This chain connects TRBV4-1 to TRBJ2-1; 14 bases are shared with TRBD2. Germline CDR1 and CDR2: MGHRA and YSYEKL. Trimming removed 1 base from V and 0 bases from J; junction bases left unmatched: 5. The CDR3 sequence is 19 residues long.

V gene TRBV9 combines with J gene TRBJ2-3; D remains unclear. This CDR3 contains 16 residues. Germline V gene lookup returns CDR1 SGDLS and CDR2 YYNGEE. Trimming cost V 6 bases and J 1 base, with 18 bases left between them. The CDR3 spells CASTAGGAEGTDTQYF. CDR3 coding DNA: TGTGCCAGCACCGCCGGCGGCGCTGAGGGCACAGATACGCAGTATTTT.

The CDR3 bases are TGTGCCAGCAGCTTAGCGGGCAGGGGGACTGAGACCCAGTACTTC. Translated: CASSLAGRGTETQYF. The rearrangement links TRBV7-9 to TRBJ2-5; D may be TRBD1 (7 bases). Germline V gene sequence: CDR1 SEHNR, CDR2 FQNEAQ (reference sequence). This CDR3 is 15 amino acids long. Trimming left V 0 bases short and J 5 bases short, with 13 bases between.

The rearrangement joins TRBV28 to TRBJ2-1; 9 nucleotides agree with TRBD2. Unmatched junction bases numbered 2, after V lost 2 bases and J lost 3 bases. The CDR3 length is 15 residues. CDR1 is MDHEN and CDR2 is SYDVKM in the germline V gene. The CDR3 DNA is TGTGCCAGCAGTTTACGCGGGAGGGACTACAATGAGCAGTTCTTC. Residues: CASSLRGRDYNEQFF.

The chain recombines TRBV14 with TRBJ2-1; unclear D gene. The germline gives CDR1 SGHDN, CDR2 FVKESK. Deletions cut 3 bases from V and 12 bases from J, with 21 bases between. This CDR3 comprises 15 residues. The CDR3 is CASSHSDPLPYAQFF. Here the CDR3 DNA reads TGTGCCAGCAGCCATTCTGATCCGCTCCCCTATGCGCAGTTCTTC.

The J gene is TRBJ2-7, the V gene TRBV5-1; 8 nucleotides line up with TRBD2. CDR1 SGHRS and CDR2 YFSETQ come from the germline V gene. With V trimmed by 4 bases and J by 5 bases, 8 bases remained unmatched. CDR3 length equals 14 residues. This CDR3 is CASSIGTRTDEQYF. DNA of the CDR3: TGCGCCAGCAGCATAGGGACTAGAACTGACGAGCAGTACTTC.

This chain connects TRBV18 to TRBJ2-6; TRBD2 aligns across 9 bases. Germline lookup yields CDR1 KGHSH and CDR2 LQKENI. The CDR3 is 16 residues long. V was pared by 1 base and J by 2 bases, with 0 bases of the junction left unmatched. CDR3 coding DNA: TGTGCCAGCTCACCACTAGCGGGAGCTGGGGCCAACGTCCTGACTTTC. Translated: CASSPLAGAGANVLTF.

The chain links TRBV6-5 to TRBJ2-7; D is ambiguous. The CDR3 runs to 14 residues. Deletions cut 0 bases from V and 2 bases from J, with 8 bases between. Germline V gene sequence: CDR1 MNHEY, CDR2 SVGAGI. This chain's CDR3 is CASSYSGSPYEQYF. The CDR3 DNA reads as TGTGCCAGCAGTTACTCGGGCTCGCCCTACGAGCAGTACTTC.

The V gene is TRBV18, the J gene TRBJ2-3; 9 bases line up with TRBD2. Germline-derived CDR1 and CDR2 are KGHSH and LQKENI. The CDR3 sequence is 14 residues long. Losses at the gene ends were 7 bases for V and 1 base for J; bases not matched to a gene: 3. CDR3 nucleotide sequence: TGTGCCAGCTTTCCTAGCGGGGGCACAGATACGCAGTATTTT. Protein sequence: CASFPSGGTDTQYF.

The CDR3 here is CASSPGLSTDTQYF. The CDR3 bases are TGTGCCAGCTCACCCGGACTATCGACGGATACGCAGTATTTT. J is TRBJ2-3 and V is TRBV18; D possibly corresponds to TRBD2 (6 bases). CDR1 is KGHSH, CDR2 LQKENI, per germline. The CDR3 extends over 14 amino acids. V lost 3 bases, J lost 6 bases, and 13 bases lay in between.

The chain recombines TRBV10-3 with TRBJ2-3, with 13 bases identical to TRBD2. Germline V gives CDR1 ENHRY, CDR2 SYGVKD. J gave up 2 bases and V 2 bases, and 4 bases lay outside the gene matches. CDR3 size: 17 residues. The CDR3, as DNA: TGTGCCATCAGTGAGGGAGGACTAGCGGGAGTCACAGATACGCAGTATTTT. It yields the protein CAISEGGLAGVTDTQYF.

The chain joins TRBV28 to TRBJ2-5; no clear D. The V and J ends lost 7 bases and 2 bases respectively, with 11 bases between them. The germline V gene encodes CDR1 MDHEN and CDR2 SYDVKM. The CDR3 loop spans 13 amino acids. CDR3: CASMVGAQETQYF. The CDR3 region has the DNA TGTGCCAGCATGGTCGGTGCTCAAGAGACCCAGTACTTC.

This clone has a handful of counts. The chain links TRBV27 to TRBJ1-5; D may be TRBD1 (6 bases). The CDR3 has 14 residues. From germline, CDR1 is MNHEY and CDR2 SMNVEV (reference sequence). The germline V and J ends were trimmed by 5 bases and 8 bases, with 16 bases remaining between them. CDR3 DNA: TGTGCCAGCAGTCTCGTCCAGGGGTGGGAGCCCCAGCATTTT. The encoded protein is CASSLVQGWEPQHF.

V gene TRBV11-2 combines with J gene TRBJ2-3; 7 positions match TRBD2. The CDR3 sequence is 17 residues long. J gave up 3 bases and V 1 base, and 10 bases lay outside the gene matches. Germline V gene data show CDR1 as SGHAT and CDR2 as FQNNGV. CDR3 residues: CASSLGVSGGGTDTQYF. The DNA for the CDR3 is TGTGCCAGCAGCTTAGGGGTCAGTGGGGGGGGTACAGATACGCAGTATTTT. The full variable domain, its missing parts supplied by reference TRBV11-2 and TRBJ2-3, is EAGVAQSPRYKIIEKRQSVAFWCNPISGHATLYWYQQILGQGPKLLIQFQNNGVVDDSQLPKDRFSAERLKGVDSTLKIQPAKLEDSAVYLCASSLGVSGGGTDTQYFGPGTRLTVL.

The V call is TRBV15, the J call TRBJ2-2; perhaps TRBD1 as D (6 bases). Trimming pared 5 bases from V and 0 bases from J, leaving 13 bases between. The CDR3 is made up of 16 amino acids. Germline assignment: CDR1 LNHNV and CDR2 YYDKDF (reference sequence). Here the CDR3 reads CATSPRQVANTGELFF. The CDR3 DNA sequence: TGTGCCACCAGCCCCCGACAGGTAGCGAACACCGGGGAGCTGTTTTTT.

The chain is built from TRBV5-6 and TRBJ1-1, with D possibly being TRBD1 (6 bases). V was pared by 2 bases and J by 11 bases, with 19 bases between. The CDR3 covers 14 residues. From germline, CDR1 is SGHDT and CDR2 YYEEEE. In DNA, the CDR3 is TGTGCCAGCAGCTTTGGTGACGTGGGGACAACGGCTTTCTTT. It encodes CASSFGDVGTTAFF.

The chain has TRBV28 and TRBJ2-7; the match to TRBD1 covers 9 bases. Germline lookup yields CDR1 MDHEN and CDR2 SYDVKM. This CDR3 region has 14 residues. The junction had 2 bases not matched to a gene; V was cut back by 3 bases and J by 2 bases. The CDR3 reads CASSFRDRAYEQYF. The CDR3 DNA is TGTGCCAGCAGTTTCCGGGACAGGGCCTACGAGCAGTACTTC.

The chain combines TRBV19 with TRBJ2-1, with no clear D. Trimming stripped 6 bases from V and 1 base from J, with 19 bases between. Germline CDR1 reads LNHDA; CDR2 reads SQIVND (reference sequence). The CDR3 runs 17 residues. CDR3 region: CASSLMPPWASYNEQFF. In DNA form, the CDR3 reads TGTGCCAGTAGCCTCATGCCCCCCTGGGCGTCCTACAATGAGCAGTTCTTC.

The chain links TRBV29-1 to TRBJ1-4, with TRBD1 matching 9 bases. The CDR3 spans 14 residues. After removal of 4 bases from V and 8 bases from J, the junction contained 8 bases not matched to a gene. Germline CDR1 reads SQVTM; CDR2 reads ANQGSEA. CDR3 coding DNA: TGCAGCGTTGCTAGGACAGGGGACAGGGAAAAACTGTTTTTT. Protein sequence: CSVARTGDREKLFF. Full variable domain (missing parts from reference TRBV29-1 and TRBJ1-4): SAVISQKPSRDICQRGTSLTIQCQVDSQVTMMFWYRQQPGQSLTLIATANQGSEATYESGFVIDKFPISRPNLTFSTLTVSNMSPEDSSIYLCSVARTGDREKLFFGSGTQLSVL.

This clone was counted a single time. The gene calls are TRBV19 and TRBJ2-1; D is possibly TRBD2 (5 bases). Germline-derived CDR1 and CDR2 are LNHDA and SQIVND (reference sequence). The germline V and J ends were trimmed by 7 bases and 5 bases, with 18 bases remaining between them. The length of the CDR3 is 15 residues. The CDR3 region is CASTPGRGDHNEQFF. Here the CDR3 DNA reads TGTGCCAGTACCCCTGGCCGGGGTGACCACAATGAGCAGTTCTTC.

This sequence joins TRBV5-4 and TRBJ2-7; D gene uncertain. The CDR3 runs to 12 residues. Trimming pared 0 bases from V and 5 bases from J, leaving 6 bases between. From germline, CDR1 is SGHNT and CDR2 YYREEE (reference sequence). The CDR3 here is CASSLELHEQYF. The CDR3 coding sequence is TGTGCCAGCAGCTTGGAACTCCACGAGCAGTACTTC.

The gene calls are TRBV28 and TRBJ2-1; tentatively, D is TRBD2 (5 bases). Germline V CDR1 and CDR2: MDHEN, SYDVKM. Trimming cost V 1 base and J 5 bases, with 15 bases left between them. The CDR3 spans 16 residues. The chain's CDR3 is CASSLSGGLVDNEQFF. The CDR3 DNA reads as TGTGCCAGCAGTTTATCGGGCGGGCTTGTAGACAATGAGCAGTTCTTC. Drawing the rest from reference TRBV28 and TRBJ2-1, the complete variable domain is DVKVTQSSRYLVKRTGEKVFLECVQDMDHENMFWYRQDPGLGLRLIYFSYDVKMKEKGDIPEGYSVSREKKERFSLILESASTNQTSMYLCASSLSGGLVDNEQFFGPGTRLTVL.